This T cell receptor (beta chain) was recorded in a study of beta chain features in type 1 diabetes. Expressed TCRB transcripts were sequenced because the entire RNA isolate underwent reverse transcription. The protocol was immunoSEQ multiplex PCR, while the TCRdb copy is restricted to in-frame clones and leaves out a portion. This sample carries 400,000 to 450,000 clones, around 14% of them seen once, and the ten largest clones take under 0.04%. The germline V and J ends were trimmed by 4 bases and 0 bases, with 11 bases remaining between them. The CDR3 contains 15 residues. Germline lookup yields CDR1 SGDLS and CDR2 YYNGEE. Via the markers CD45RO/CCR7/CD25/CD127/CD95/CD27, stem cell-like memory, regulatory, central memory and naive CD4+ cells were sorted.

The TCR originated in a young man in good health. The chain links TRBV9 to TRBJ1-3; tentatively, D is TRBD1 (6 bases). The sequenced material came from naive CD4+ T cells from blood. DNA of the CDR3: TGTGCCAGCAGCCCTCAAGGGGGCTCTGGAAACACCATATATTTT. Protein: CASSPQGGSGNTIYF.